Each of the 32 T cell receptor beta chains below was sequenced from the same sample in a study of graft-versus-host responses after intestinal transplantation. Libraries were prepared by immunoSEQ multiplex PCR; TCRdb keeps only in-frame clonotypes and omits some of them. The table shows 23,000 or so clones, with 40% occurring only once. Sequencing used alloreactive CD4+ T cells from a mixed lymphocyte reaction culture, obtained before intestinal transplant. The subset: CFSE-low proliferating T cells sorted from roughly six-day pre-transplant mixed lymphocyte reaction (GvH or HvG direction). The receptors were sampled from a human patient who received an intestinal transplant.

In its sample, this clone was seen a few times. This chain links TRBV2 with TRBJ1-1, with D unresolved. The germline V gene has CDR1 SNHLY and CDR2 FYNNEI. The CDR3 runs to 14 residues. V was cut by 3 bases and J by 4 bases, with 12 bases left in between. The CDR3 reads CASSDSRLVTEAFF. Here the CDR3 DNA reads TGTGCCAGCAGTGATTCCAGGCTCGTCACTGAAGCTTTCTTT.

This rearrangement joins TRBV27 to TRBJ1-6; D perhaps matches TRBD1 (6 bases). The CDR3 sequence is 20 residues long. Per the germline V gene, CDR1 is MNHEY and CDR2 is SMNVEV (reference sequence). Trimming stripped 4 bases from V and 0 bases from J, with 22 bases between. This CDR3 is CASSSGGAFLYSSYNSPLHF. The CDR3 nucleotides read TGTGCCAGCAGTTCGGGGGGGGCGTTTTTATACAGCTCCTATAATTCACCCCTCCACTTT.

This clone was recorded only once. This chain connects TRBV7-9 to TRBJ2-1; TRBD1 might be the D (6 bases). V shed 6 bases and J shed 3 bases, with 12 bases lying between them. The CDR3 runs 14 residues. Germline lookup yields CDR1 SEHNR and CDR2 FQNEAQ (reference sequence). The CDR3 here is CASSIGTNYNEQFF. The CDR3 DNA follows: TGTGCCAGCAGTATCGGGACAAACTACAATGAGCAGTTCTTC.

The CDR3 reads CASSLVYTPSGNTIYF. The CDR3, as DNA: TGTGCCAGCAGCTTAGTATACACGCCATCTGGAAACACCATATATTTT. This sequence joins TRBV7-2 and TRBJ1-3; D is ambiguous. Germline loops: CDR1 SGHTA, CDR2 FQGNSA. With 1 base removed from V and 1 base from J, the gap between germline ends came to 11 bases. The CDR3 has 16 residues.

In this sample, this clone turned up a few times. The chain employs TRBV28 and TRBJ1-2; the D gene is possibly TRBD1 (5 bases). This CDR3 has 13 residues. V shed 2 bases and J shed 5 bases, with 9 bases lying between them. Germline V gives CDR1 MDHEN, CDR2 SYDVKM. The CDR3 is CASSLGGDYGYTF. CDR3 sequence (DNA): TGTGCCAGCAGTTTAGGGGGGGATTATGGCTACACCTTC.

V usage is TRBV5-1 and J usage is TRBJ1-6; a weak D match, TRBD1 (5 bases). Between the trimmed V and J ends, which lost 1 base and 3 bases, there was a span of 5 bases. The CDR3 covers 14 residues. The germline gives CDR1 SGHRS, CDR2 YFSETQ. The CDR3 region is CASSLTGYNSPLHF. The CDR3 DNA reads TGCGCCAGCAGCTTGACAGGCTATAATTCACCCCTCCACTTT. Full variable domain (remainder filled in from reference TRBV5-1 and TRBJ1-6): KAGVTQTPRYLIKTRGQQVTLSCSPISGHRSVSWYQQTPGQGLQFLFEYFSETQRNKGNFPGRFSGRQFSNSRSEMNVSTLELGDSALYLCASSLTGYNSPLHFGNGTRLTVT.

The chain recombines TRBV9 with TRBJ2-1; 8 positions match TRBD2. J was trimmed by 3 bases and V by 0 bases; bases with no gene match: 2. Germline lookup yields CDR1 SGDLS and CDR2 YYNGEE. The CDR3 has 15 amino acids. DNA for the CDR3: TGTGCCAGCAGCGTAGGGAGCGGGGGCTACAATGAGCAGTTCTTC. Amino acid sequence: CASSVGSGGYNEQFF.

Points on this clone: Other DNA variants within this sample encode the same CDR3. This chain joins TRBV5-1 and TRBJ1-2, with 7 bases lining up with TRBD1. The junction had 6 bases not matched to a gene; V was cut back by 3 bases and J by 7 bases. Germline V CDR1 and CDR2: SGHRS, YFSETQ. The CDR3 has 13 amino acids. CDR3 region: CASSSTGASGYTF. In DNA form, the CDR3 reads TGCGCCAGCAGCTCAACAGGGGCTTCTGGCTACACCTTC.

The table lists this clone with a few counts. The chain recombines TRBV29-1 with TRBJ2-2; a weak D match, TRBD1 (6 bases). This CDR3 is built from 14 residues. Germline V gene sequence: CDR1 SQVTM, CDR2 ANQGSEA. The V and J ends lost 7 bases and 2 bases respectively, with 14 bases between them. In nucleotides, the CDR3 is TGCAGCGCGAGTCAGGGGTTAAACACCGGGGAGCTGTTTTTT. This sequence encodes CSASQGLNTGELFF.

The chain has TRBV5-1 and TRBJ1-1, with TRBD1 as a possible D gene (6 bases). CDR3 length equals 15 residues. The ends were cut back, 5 bases at V and 5 bases at J, with 19 bases in the middle. CDR1 is SGHRS and CDR2 is YFSETQ in the germline V gene. The CDR3 protein is CASSYEPQGRTEAFF. The CDR3 nucleotides read TGCGCCAGCAGTTACGAACCCCAGGGGCGGACTGAAGCTTTCTTT.

The chain links TRBV5-1 to TRBJ2-1, with 8 nucleotides matching TRBD1. This CDR3 has 14 amino acids. Germline V gene data show CDR1 as SGHRS and CDR2 as YFSETQ. The junction had 5 bases not matched to a gene; V was cut back by 7 bases and J by 2 bases. The CDR3 region is CASAQDRAYNEQFF. As DNA, the CDR3 is TGCGCCAGCGCTCAGGACAGGGCCTACAATGAGCAGTTCTTC. The full variable domain, rest sourced from reference TRBV5-1 and TRBJ2-1, is KAGVTQTPRYLIKTRGQQVTLSCSPISGHRSVSWYQQTPGQGLQFLFEYFSETQRNKGNFPGRFSGRQFSNSRSEMNVSTLELGDSALYLCASAQDRAYNEQFFGPGTRLTVL.

The chain recombines TRBV7-9 with TRBJ1-4; TRBD1 matches 10 bases. CDR1 SEHNR and CDR2 FQNEAQ come from the germline V gene (reference sequence). The trim removed 5 bases at V and 8 bases at J, leaving 11 bases unmatched. The CDR3 length is 16 residues. The CDR3 DNA follows: TGTGCCAGCAGCACGATCGGGACAGGGGAGTGGGAAAAACTGTTTTTT. Its translation: CASSTIGTGEWEKLFF. Based on the CDR3 plus reference TRBV7-9 and TRBJ1-4, the full variable domain is DTGVSQNPRHKITKRGQNVTFRCDPISEHNRLYWYRQTLGQGPEFLTYFQNEAQLEKSRLLSDRFSAERPKGSFSTLEIQRTEQGDSAMYLCASSTIGTGEWEKLFFGSGTQLSVL.

Only a few counts were recorded for this clone. V gene TRBV30 combines with J gene TRBJ1-5; TRBD1 aligns across 9 bases. The CDR3 spans 17 residues. V lost 2 bases to trimming and J lost 0 bases; unmatched junction nucleotides: 8. Germline CDR1 is GTSNPN and CDR2 is SVGIG (reference sequence). In DNA, the CDR3 is TGTGCCTGGAGTTATGGGACAGGGTGGAATAGCAATCAGCCCCAGCATTTT. The encoded protein is CAWSYGTGWNSNQPQHF.

This chain joins TRBV30 and TRBJ2-5; D possibly corresponds to TRBD1 (6 bases). Looked up from germline, CDR1 is GTSNPN and CDR2 is SVGIG (reference sequence). The ends were cut back, 3 bases at V and 5 bases at J, with 16 bases in the middle. This CDR3 has 14 residues. CDR3 DNA: TGTGCCTGGAGGGCACAACATAGGGGGGAGACCCAGTACTTC. It specifies CAWRAQHRGETQYF.

CDR3 in amino acids: CASRTPALPGYEQYF. DNA of the CDR3: TGTGCCAGCAGAACTCCGGCCCTTCCGGGGTACGAGCAGTACTTC. The chain combines TRBV28 with TRBJ2-7; tentative D call: TRBD2 (5 bases). The germline V gene has CDR1 MDHEN and CDR2 SYDVKM. This CDR3 region has 15 residues. V dropped 6 bases and J dropped 4 bases, with 19 bases sitting between them.

This clone was seen just once. The chain recombines TRBV6-1 with TRBJ2-1, with 7 nucleotides matching TRBD1. The germline CDR1 and CDR2 sequences are MNHNS and SASEGT. V dropped 0 bases and J dropped 7; count of bases not matched to a gene: 3. CDR3 length equals 14 residues. The CDR3, as DNA: TGTGCCAGCAGTGAAGCGACCAGGGGGAATGAGCAGTTCTTC. Its protein is CASSEATRGNEQFF.

V and J are TRBV2 and TRBJ1-5; D call uncertain. The CDR3 contains 14 residues. From germline, CDR1 is SNHLY and CDR2 FYNNEI. The V end lost 4 bases, the J end lost 4 bases, and 11 bases lay between the germline ends. The CDR3 nucleotides are TGTGCCAGCAGTGTGCGGCGCGTGAATCAGCCCCAGCATTTT. Its protein is CASSVRRVNQPQHF.

The CDR3 sequence is CASSVATGGYGNTIYF. CDR3 DNA sequence: TGTGCCAGCAGCGTAGCGACAGGGGGCTATGGAAACACCATATATTTT. The gene calls are TRBV9 and TRBJ1-3; 10 nucleotides line up with TRBD1. Germline V gene sequence: CDR1 SGDLS, CDR2 YYNGEE. Trimming at V came to 0 bases and at J to 3 bases, leaving 3 bases not matched to a gene. The CDR3 is 16 amino acids.

The chain joins TRBV19 to TRBJ1-5, with a tentative D call TRBD1 (5 bases). The ends were cut back, 5 bases at V and 3 bases at J, with 8 bases in the middle. Germline assignment: CDR1 LNHDA and CDR2 SQIVND (reference sequence). The CDR3 is made up of 13 amino acids. The CDR3 DNA sequence: TGTGCCAGTAGTCAGACAGTCAATCAGCCCCAGCATTTT. It yields the protein CASSQTVNQPQHF.

This chain joins TRBV23-1 and TRBJ2-5, with 8 bases aligning to TRBD1. TRBV23-1 has ORF status, its function being uncertain. Trimming cost V 3 bases and J 2 bases; bases outside gene matches: 2. This CDR3 spans 14 amino acids. The CDR3 nucleotides read TGCGCCAGCAGTCAGACAGGGGCGCAAGAGACCCAGTACTTC. This codes for CASSQTGAQETQYF.

This clone was seen a few times. The chain is built from TRBV7-8 and TRBJ2-5; 7 bases match TRBD1. V trimming: 3 bases; J trimming: 5 bases; junction bases outside the gene matches: 6. CDR1 and CDR2 from the germline V gene are SGHVS and FQNEAQ. The length of the CDR3 is 14 residues. The CDR3, as DNA: TGTGCCAGCAGCTTCTACAGGGGTCGGGAGACCCAGTACTTC. Its translation is CASSFYRGRETQYF.

Relative to its sample, this clone is medium-sized. J is TRBJ1-5 and V is TRBV10-1; TRBD1 agrees at 9 bases. Germline CDR1 reads WNHNN; CDR2 reads SYGVQD (reference sequence). This CDR3 is built from 17 residues. With V trimmed by 2 bases and J by 6 bases, 11 bases remained unmatched. In DNA, the CDR3 is TGCGCCAGCAGTGAGGGACCGGGACAGGGCTTGAGTCAGCCCCAGCATTTT. Amino acids: CASSEGPGQGLSQPQHF.

The genes are TRBV2 and TRBJ1-2; D possibly corresponds to TRBD1 (6 bases). Germline CDR1 and CDR2: SNHLY and FYNNEI. Deletions cut 7 bases from V and 2 bases from J, with 14 bases between. The CDR3 is 14 amino acids. The CDR3 region is CASTRGGRNYGYTF. The CDR3 DNA follows: TGTGCCAGCACCAGGGGCGGGCGCAACTATGGCTACACCTTC.

This sequence joins TRBV5-1 and TRBJ2-3, with D unclear. Between the trimmed V and J ends, which lost 7 bases and 5 bases, there was a span of 8 bases. Germline-derived CDR1 and CDR2 are SGHRS and YFSETQ. The CDR3 length is 11 residues. CDR3 amino acids: CASRSQDTQYF. The CDR3 DNA reads TGCGCCAGCCGGTCCCAAGATACGCAGTATTTT.

This chain links TRBV10-3 with TRBJ1-1, with D tentatively TRBD1 (5 bases). V lost 4 bases and J lost 2, with 14 bases in between. Germline V CDR1 and CDR2: ENHRY, SYGVKD. The CDR3 loop spans 15 amino acids. CDR3 amino acids: CAISGRVGTNTEAFF. CDR3 in DNA: TGTGCCATCAGTGGGCGAGTAGGGACTAACACTGAAGCTTTCTTT.

This clone was detected a few times. J is TRBJ1-2 and V is TRBV19; 9 bases match TRBD1. The V segment lost 6 bases and the J segment 7 bases; nucleotides outside the gene matches: 9. The V gene's germline CDR1 is LNHDA and CDR2 SQIVND (reference sequence). The CDR3 is 14 amino acids. The CDR3 loop reads CASRITGTGSGYTF. CDR3 coding DNA: TGTGCCAGTAGGATTACCGGGACAGGGAGTGGCTACACCTTC. The whole variable domain, remainder taken from reference TRBV19 and TRBJ1-2, is DGGITQSPKYLFRKEGQNVTLSCEQNLNHDAMYWYRQDPGQGLRLIYYSQIVNDFQKGDIAEGYSVSREKKESFPLTVTSAQKNPTAFYLCASRITGTGSGYTFGSGTRLTVV.

This clone occurred a few times. The J gene is TRBJ2-7, the V gene TRBV5-1; 9 nucleotides match TRBD1. Germline V gene sequence: CDR1 SGHRS, CDR2 YFSETQ. Trimming cost V 2 bases and J 5 bases; bases outside gene matches: 8. The CDR3 runs to 15 residues. Here the CDR3 reads CASSLTDRGYNEQYF. The CDR3 nucleotides are TGCGCCAGCAGCTTAACAGACAGGGGGTACAACGAGCAGTACTTC.

In this sample, this clone turned up a few times. The chain uses TRBV6-5 and TRBJ1-6; D not resolved. The V gene's germline CDR1 is MNHEY and CDR2 SVGAGI. This CDR3 region has 13 residues. Trimming took off 0 bases at V and 7 bases at J, with 4 bases between the two ends. CDR3 sequence reads: CASSYSGNSPLHF. The CDR3 coding sequence is TGTGCCAGCAGTTACTCCGGGAATTCACCCCTCCACTTT.

This clone was recorded a few times. The chain uses TRBV11-3 and TRBJ1-3; D might be TRBD1 (6 bases). Between the trimmed V and J ends, which lost 1 base and 2 bases, there was a span of 6 bases. In germline, CDR1 is SGHNT, CDR2 YENEEA. This CDR3 has 14 amino acids. The CDR3 is CASSLGGPGNTIYF. CDR3 bases: TGTGCCAGCAGCTTAGGGGGGCCTGGAAACACCATATATTTT. Full variable domain (missing parts from reference TRBV11-3 and TRBJ1-3): EAGVVQSPRYKIIEKKQPVAFWCNPISGHNTLYWYLQNLGQGPELLIRYENEEAVDDSQLPKDRFSAERLKGVDSTLKIQPAELGDSAVYLCASSLGGPGNTIYFGEGSWLTVV.

The chain combines TRBV5-4 with TRBJ2-1; 11 nucleotides align to TRBD1. The ends lost 4 bases at V and 3 bases at J; junction bases unmatched: 3. The CDR3 consists of 15 residues. Germline V gene data show CDR1 as SGHNT and CDR2 as YYREEE (reference sequence). For the CDR3, the DNA is TGTGCCAGCAGCCGGACAGGGGGCTTCTACAATGAGCAGTTCTTC. This codes for CASSRTGGFYNEQFF.

This clone was found a few times. Distinct nucleotide sequences in the sample also encode this CDR3. The chain links TRBV9 to TRBJ2-3; 14 nucleotides match TRBD2. Trimming at V came to 0 bases and at J to 3 bases, leaving 0 bases not matched to a gene. This CDR3 is 16 amino acids long. Germline lookup yields CDR1 SGDLS and CDR2 YYNGEE. This CDR3 is CASSVGLAGGTDTQYF. CDR3 DNA sequence: TGTGCCAGCAGCGTAGGACTAGCGGGAGGGACAGATACGCAGTATTTT.

This clone has just a few counts. The chain carries TRBV19 and TRBJ2-1; TRBD2 agrees at 9 bases. Germline V gives CDR1 LNHDA, CDR2 SQIVND (reference sequence). The ends lost 6 bases at V and 2 bases at J; junction bases unmatched: 8. CDR3 length: 16 residues. The CDR3 reads CASRGREGRTYNEQFF. The CDR3 DNA reads TGTGCCAGTAGAGGGCGGGAGGGCCGCACCTACAATGAGCAGTTCTTC.